Listed below are T cell receptor beta chains from one sample, sequenced in a study of a mutant IDH1 vaccine in newly diagnosed glioma. Sequenced by immunoSEQ multiplex PCR; TCRdb stores in-frame clones only, minus some. The repertoire consists of around 92,000 clones, with over 85% occurring once and the leading ten covering 0.5% to 0.6%. The source material was PBMCs, sampled from a glioma patient treated with radiotherapy, temozolomide or both. These receptor sequences come from a woman aged 45-59 years with glioma. Both conserved end residues are part of each CDR3. Each record gives: J gene, V gene, D gene, clone size, CDR3 DNA, CDR3 protein. D genes are given only for firm matches. The size entry is marked missing in some rows and otherwise reads once, few, many or a size class.

>TRBJ2-7|TRBV28|.|.
TGTGCCAGCAGAGAGAGACAGGCCGGACATCAAGAGCAGTACTTC
CASRERQAGHQEQYF
>TRBJ1-2|TRBV6-1|.|.
TGTGCCAGCAGTGCCCGACAGGATGGCTACACCTTC
CASSARQDGYTF
>TRBJ2-3|TRBV4-1|.|.
TGCGCCAGCAGCCAAGAATCAGGCGGGACTAGCACAGATACGCAGTATTTT
CASSQESGGTSTDTQYF
>TRBJ1-2|TRBV4-1|TRBD1|.
TGCGCCAGCAGCCGGCAGGGGGCAATCGGCTACACCTTC
CASSRQGAIGYTF
>TRBJ2-3|TRBV5-1|TRBD1|.
TGCGCCAGCGGCCGCGGACAGGGGTTCGATACGCAGTATTTT
CASGRGQGFDTQYF
>TRBJ1-1|TRBV28|.|.
TGTGCCGCGGGGGGGGCTTTCTTT
CAAGGAFF
>TRBJ2-7|TRBV9|.|.
TGTGCCAGCAGCGTAGATCCCTCCGTCTACGAGCAGTACTTC
CASSVDPSVYEQYF
>TRBJ1-6|TRBV28|.|.
TGTGCCAGCAGTTTAGGAACAACAGGGTTGGCCCTCCACTTT
CASSLGTTGLALHF
>TRBJ1-1|TRBV18|.|.
TGTGCCAGCTCACTGAACGGATACACTGAAGCTTTCTTT
CASSLNGYTEAFF
>TRBJ1-1|TRBV6-5|.|.
TGTGCCAGCAGTTCGGACGGACAGTTTGGGATTGAAGCTTTCTTT
CASSSDGQFGIEAFF
>TRBJ1-1|TRBV28|.|.
TGTGCCAGCAGTTGGGCCGCCAGAGGTGAAGCTTTCTTT
CASSWAARGEAFF
>TRBJ2-1|TRBV10-3|.|once
TGTGCCATCAGTGAGCCCGACAGGGAGCAGTTCTTC
CAISEPDREQFF